This note documents a single T cell receptor (beta chain) sequence. Its target is not known. This specimen belongs to a study of cytomegalovirus exposure and HLA in healthy donors. General study points: It was confirmed in vitro that three of the CMV-associated chains were specific for CMV antigens. A later analysis reportedly found that, within productive TCRs, an Asian-associated ancestry cluster had fewer N-insertions than the mean observed across the roughly 610 donors. After further analysis at a later stage, around 17,000 TCR beta sequences were associated with HLA alleles at 0.05 false discovery rate. Researchers reported in a later analysis that common viral pathogens appeared linked to several top clusters.

The PCR ran on 60 Vbeta and 13 Jbeta primers. The method was immunoSEQ multiplex PCR; TCRdb's version includes in-frame clones alone and lacks a portion of them. Here the sample spans 150,000 to 200,000 clones, roughly three quarters being singletons. V shed 4 bases and J shed 1 base, with 16 bases lying between them. The CDR3 length is 16 residues. CDR1 SGHVS and CDR2 FNYEAQ come from the germline V gene. The receptor comes from a man aged 18 to 30 in good health and CMV-seropositive. Sequencing was performed on PBMCs. This sequence joins TRBV7-6 and TRBJ1-1; D is perhaps TRBD1 (6 bases). This CDR3 reads CASSSRTESPNTEAFF. CDR3 bases: TGTGCCAGCAGCTCTCGGACAGAATCTCCGAACACTGAAGCTTTCTTT.